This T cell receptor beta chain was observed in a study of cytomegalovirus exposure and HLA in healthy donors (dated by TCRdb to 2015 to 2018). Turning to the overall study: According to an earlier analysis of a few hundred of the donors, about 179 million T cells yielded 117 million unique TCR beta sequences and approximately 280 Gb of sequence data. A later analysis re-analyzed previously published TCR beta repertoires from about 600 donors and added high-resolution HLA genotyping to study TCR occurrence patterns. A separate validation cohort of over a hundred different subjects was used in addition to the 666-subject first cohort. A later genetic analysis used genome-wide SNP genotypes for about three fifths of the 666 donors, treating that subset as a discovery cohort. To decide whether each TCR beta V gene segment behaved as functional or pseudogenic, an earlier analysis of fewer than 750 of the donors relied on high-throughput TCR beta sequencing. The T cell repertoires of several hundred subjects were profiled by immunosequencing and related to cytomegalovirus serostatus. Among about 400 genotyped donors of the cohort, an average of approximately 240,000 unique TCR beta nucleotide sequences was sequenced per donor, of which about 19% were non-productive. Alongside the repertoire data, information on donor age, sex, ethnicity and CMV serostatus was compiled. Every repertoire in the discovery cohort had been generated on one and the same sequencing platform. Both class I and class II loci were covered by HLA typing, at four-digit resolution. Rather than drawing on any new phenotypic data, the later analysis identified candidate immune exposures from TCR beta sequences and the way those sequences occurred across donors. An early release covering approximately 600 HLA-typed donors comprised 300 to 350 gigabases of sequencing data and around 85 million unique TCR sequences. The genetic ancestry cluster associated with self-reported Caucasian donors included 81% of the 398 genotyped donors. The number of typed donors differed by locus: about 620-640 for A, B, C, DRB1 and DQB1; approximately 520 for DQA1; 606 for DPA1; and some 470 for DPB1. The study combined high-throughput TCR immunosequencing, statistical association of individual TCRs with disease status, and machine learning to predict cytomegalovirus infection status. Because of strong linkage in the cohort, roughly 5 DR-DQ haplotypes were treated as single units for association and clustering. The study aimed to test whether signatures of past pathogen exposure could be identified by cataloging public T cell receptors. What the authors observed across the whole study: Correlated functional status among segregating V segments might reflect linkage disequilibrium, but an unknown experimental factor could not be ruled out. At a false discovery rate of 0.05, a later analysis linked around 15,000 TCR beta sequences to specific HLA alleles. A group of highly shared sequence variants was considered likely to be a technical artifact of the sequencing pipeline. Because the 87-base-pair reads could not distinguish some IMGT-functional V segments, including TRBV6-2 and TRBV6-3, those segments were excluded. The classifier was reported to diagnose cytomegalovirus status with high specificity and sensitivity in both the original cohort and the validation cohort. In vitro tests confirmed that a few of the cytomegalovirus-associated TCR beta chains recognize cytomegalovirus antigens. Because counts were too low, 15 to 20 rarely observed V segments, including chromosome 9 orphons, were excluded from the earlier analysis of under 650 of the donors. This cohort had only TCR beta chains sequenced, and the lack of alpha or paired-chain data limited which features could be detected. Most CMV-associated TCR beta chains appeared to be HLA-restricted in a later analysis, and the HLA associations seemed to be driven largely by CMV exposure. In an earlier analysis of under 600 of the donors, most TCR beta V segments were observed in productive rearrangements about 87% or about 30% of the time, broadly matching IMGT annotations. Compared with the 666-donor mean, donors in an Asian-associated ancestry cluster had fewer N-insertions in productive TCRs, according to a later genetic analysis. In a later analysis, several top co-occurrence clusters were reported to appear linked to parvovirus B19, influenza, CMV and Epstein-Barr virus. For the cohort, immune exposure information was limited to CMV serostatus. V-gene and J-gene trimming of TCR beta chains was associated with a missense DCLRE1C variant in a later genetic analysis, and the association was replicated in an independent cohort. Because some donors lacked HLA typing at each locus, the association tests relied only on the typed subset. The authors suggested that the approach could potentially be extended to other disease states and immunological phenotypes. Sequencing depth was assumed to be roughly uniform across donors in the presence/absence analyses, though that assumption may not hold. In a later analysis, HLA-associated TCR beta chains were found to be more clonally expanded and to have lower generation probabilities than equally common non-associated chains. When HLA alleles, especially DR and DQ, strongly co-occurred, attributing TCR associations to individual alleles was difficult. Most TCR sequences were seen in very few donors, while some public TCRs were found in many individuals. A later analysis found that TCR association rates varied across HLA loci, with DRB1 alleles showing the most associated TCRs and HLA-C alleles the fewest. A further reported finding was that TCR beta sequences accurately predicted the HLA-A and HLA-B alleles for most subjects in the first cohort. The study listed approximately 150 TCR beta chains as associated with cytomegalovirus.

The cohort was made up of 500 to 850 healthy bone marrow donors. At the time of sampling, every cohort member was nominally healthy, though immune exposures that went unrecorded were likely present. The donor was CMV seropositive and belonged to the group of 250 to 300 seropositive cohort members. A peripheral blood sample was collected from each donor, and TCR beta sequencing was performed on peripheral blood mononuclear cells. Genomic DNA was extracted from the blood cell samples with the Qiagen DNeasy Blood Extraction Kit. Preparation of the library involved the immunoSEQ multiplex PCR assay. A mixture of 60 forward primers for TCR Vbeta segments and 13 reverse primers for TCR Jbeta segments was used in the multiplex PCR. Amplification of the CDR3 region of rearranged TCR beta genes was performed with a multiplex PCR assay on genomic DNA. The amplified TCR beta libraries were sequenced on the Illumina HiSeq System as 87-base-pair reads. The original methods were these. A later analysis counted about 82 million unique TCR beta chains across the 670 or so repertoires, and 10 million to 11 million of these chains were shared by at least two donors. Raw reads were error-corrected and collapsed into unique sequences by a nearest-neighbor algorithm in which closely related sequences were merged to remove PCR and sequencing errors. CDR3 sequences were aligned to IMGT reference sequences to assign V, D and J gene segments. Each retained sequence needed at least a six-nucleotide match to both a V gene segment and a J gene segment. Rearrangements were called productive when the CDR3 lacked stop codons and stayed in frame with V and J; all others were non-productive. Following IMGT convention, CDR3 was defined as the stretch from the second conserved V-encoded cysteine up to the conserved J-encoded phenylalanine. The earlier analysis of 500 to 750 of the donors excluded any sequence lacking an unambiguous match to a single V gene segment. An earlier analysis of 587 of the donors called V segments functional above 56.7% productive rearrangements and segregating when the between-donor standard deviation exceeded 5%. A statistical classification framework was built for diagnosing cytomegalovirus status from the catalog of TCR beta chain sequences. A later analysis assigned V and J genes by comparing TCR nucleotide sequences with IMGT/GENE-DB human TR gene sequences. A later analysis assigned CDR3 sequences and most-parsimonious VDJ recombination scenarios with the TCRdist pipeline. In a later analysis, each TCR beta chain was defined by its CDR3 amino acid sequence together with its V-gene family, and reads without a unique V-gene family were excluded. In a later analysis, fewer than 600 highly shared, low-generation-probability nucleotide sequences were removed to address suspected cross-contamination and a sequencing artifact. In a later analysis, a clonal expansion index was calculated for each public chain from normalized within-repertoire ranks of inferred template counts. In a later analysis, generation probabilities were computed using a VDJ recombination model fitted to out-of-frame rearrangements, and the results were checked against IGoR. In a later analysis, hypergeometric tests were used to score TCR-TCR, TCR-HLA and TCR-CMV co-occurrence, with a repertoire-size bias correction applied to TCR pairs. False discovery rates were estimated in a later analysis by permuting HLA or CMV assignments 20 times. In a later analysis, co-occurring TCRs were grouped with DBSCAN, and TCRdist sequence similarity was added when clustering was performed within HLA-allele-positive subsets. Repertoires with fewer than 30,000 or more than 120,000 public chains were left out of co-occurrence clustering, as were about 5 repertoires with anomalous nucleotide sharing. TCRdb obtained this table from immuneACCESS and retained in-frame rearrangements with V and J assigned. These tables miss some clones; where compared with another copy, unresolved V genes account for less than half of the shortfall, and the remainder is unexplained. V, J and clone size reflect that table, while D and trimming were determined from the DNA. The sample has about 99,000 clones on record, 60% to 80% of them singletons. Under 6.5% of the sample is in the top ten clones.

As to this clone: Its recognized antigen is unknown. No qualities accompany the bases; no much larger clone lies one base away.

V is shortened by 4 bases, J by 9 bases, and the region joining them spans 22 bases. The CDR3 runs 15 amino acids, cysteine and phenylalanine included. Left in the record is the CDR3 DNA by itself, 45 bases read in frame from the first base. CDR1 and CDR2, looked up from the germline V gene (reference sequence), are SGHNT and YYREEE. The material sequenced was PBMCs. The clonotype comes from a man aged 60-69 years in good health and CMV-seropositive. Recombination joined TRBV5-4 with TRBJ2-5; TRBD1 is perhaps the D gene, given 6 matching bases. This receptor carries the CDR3 CASSVSGQGLVAQYF. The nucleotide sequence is TGTGCCAGCAGCGTCTCGGGTCAGGGGTTGGTGGCCCAGTACTTC.